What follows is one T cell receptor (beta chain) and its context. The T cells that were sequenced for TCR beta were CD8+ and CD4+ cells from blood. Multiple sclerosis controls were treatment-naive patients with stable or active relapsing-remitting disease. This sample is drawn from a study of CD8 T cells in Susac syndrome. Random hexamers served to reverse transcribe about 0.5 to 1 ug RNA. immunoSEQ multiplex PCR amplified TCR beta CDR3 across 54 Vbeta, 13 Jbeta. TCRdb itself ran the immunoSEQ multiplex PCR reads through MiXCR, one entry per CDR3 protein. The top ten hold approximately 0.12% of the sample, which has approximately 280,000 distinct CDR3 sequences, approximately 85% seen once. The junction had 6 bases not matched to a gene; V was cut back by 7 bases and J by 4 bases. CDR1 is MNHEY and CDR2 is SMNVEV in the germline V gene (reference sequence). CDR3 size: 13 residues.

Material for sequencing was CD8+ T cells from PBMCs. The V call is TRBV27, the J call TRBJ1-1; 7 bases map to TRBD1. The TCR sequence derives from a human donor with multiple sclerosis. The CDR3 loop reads CASTQGVGTEAFF. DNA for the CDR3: TGTGCCAGCACTCAGGGGGTAGGCACTGAAGCTTTCTTT.